The present T cell receptor (beta chain) was sequenced within a study of CD4 T cells in relation to SARS-CoV-2 and coronaviruses (dated by TCRdb to about 2021). Some background on the complete study: In the ViraFEST assay, PBMCs were grown with antigen for roughly ten days, and TCR beta CDR3s were then sequenced to identify antigen-specific clonal expansions. At the level of individual TCR clonotypes, the study measured memory CD4+ T cell crossreactivity between SARS-CoV-2 spike protein and common cold coronavirus spike proteins. Expansion assays from other donors in the study were sequenced with a different, Illumina-based TCR-beta assay. The Adaptive Biotechnologies TCR-sequencing kit was used to sequence samples from three pre-COVID donors and the naive versus memory experiments, whereas other data were Illumina-based. An HIV-1 Nef peptide pool or a no-peptide culture served as the negative reference condition. Patient-derived lymphoblastoid cell lines were used to map the HLA restriction of shared crossreactive spike epitopes.

Trimming removed 2 bases from V and 9 bases from J, leaving 10 bases between the germline ends. The cysteine opens and the phenylalanine closes a CDR3 of 12 amino acids. Only the CDR3 DNA stays, 36 bases, in frame from base 1. CDR1 and CDR2 are drawn from the germline V gene: MRHNA, SNTAGT. About this clone: It has no known antigen specificity. Base quality data are lacking; no much larger clone is found one base away.

CD4+ T cells from unexposed donors were collected before the COVID-19 pandemic (2011-2018). After more than nine days of culture, CD4+ T cells were isolated with the EasySep CD4+ T cell isolation kit. As cell numbers permitted, CD4+ T cells from unexposed donors were tested for reactivity to SARS-CoV-2 S and N and to four common cold coronavirus spike pools. Around 1.8 million PBMCs per well were cultured in IMDM with approximately 5% human AB serum and around 10 IU/ml IL-2. Half of the culture medium was replaced with fresh IL-2-containing medium on days 3 and 7. Each peptide culture condition was generally run in triplicate replicate wells. The leukapheresis product for the unexposed donors was obtained through commercial purchase. Ficoll-Paque PLUS gradient centrifugation was used to isolate PBMCs from either whole blood or leukapheresis product. PBMCs were either cryopreserved at -140°C or used fresh in the expansion assay. The QIAamp Micro DNA Kit was used to extract genomic DNA from the CD4+ T cells.

Library creation used the immunoSEQ multiplex PCR assay. Per the authors' processing: During preprocessing, nonproductive sequences were discarded, as were any CDR3s that did not begin with C, did not end with F or W, or were shorter than 7 amino acids. The MANAFEST web app was used to call antigen-specific clonotypes on the basis of expansion compared with the reference and with other culture wells. A clone was considered positive if significant expansion relative to the reference culture was observed in 2 of 3 replicate wells at an FDR below 0.05. To be called positive, a clone also had to show significant expansion compared with every other tandem well and an odds ratio greater than 5. CDR3 homology was quantified as pairwise Levenshtein distance, calculated with the stringdist R package after three terminal residues were trimmed from each end. The source is immuneACCESS, and TCRdb retained only in-frame sequences with V and J called. Part of the clones is not carried over; for the studies checked, unresolved V genes explain less than half of this, and the remainder is unexplained. That table gives V, J and clone size, and the DNA gave D and trimming. The sample has some 21,000 clones on record, 74% of them singletons. The ten most abundant clones make up approximately 13% of the sample.

The full study reports these points: Because no donor provided both pre-pandemic and post-infection samples, tracing the source of pre-existing responses was limited. Around two thirds of donors had memory CD4+ clonotypes that crossrecognized SARS-CoV-2 and at least one common cold coronavirus spike. Compared with monoreactive clones, crossreactive clones had significantly weaker SARS-CoV-2-driven expansion, a result consistent with antigenic imprinting. Since the crossreactivity analysis centred on spike protein, crossreactivity against other viral proteins was not assessed. The study was constrained by small numbers of patients and of tested TCRs.

The TCR was taken from a human donor in good health. The V and J genes are TRBV6-4 and TRBJ1-2, with no D gene named confidently. Sequenced sample: CD4+ T cells from PBMCs, cultured in vitro. The DNA sequence is as follows: TGTGCCAGCAGTGACGGAGGGTCTCGCTACACCTTC. Translated, it reads CASSDGGSRYTF.